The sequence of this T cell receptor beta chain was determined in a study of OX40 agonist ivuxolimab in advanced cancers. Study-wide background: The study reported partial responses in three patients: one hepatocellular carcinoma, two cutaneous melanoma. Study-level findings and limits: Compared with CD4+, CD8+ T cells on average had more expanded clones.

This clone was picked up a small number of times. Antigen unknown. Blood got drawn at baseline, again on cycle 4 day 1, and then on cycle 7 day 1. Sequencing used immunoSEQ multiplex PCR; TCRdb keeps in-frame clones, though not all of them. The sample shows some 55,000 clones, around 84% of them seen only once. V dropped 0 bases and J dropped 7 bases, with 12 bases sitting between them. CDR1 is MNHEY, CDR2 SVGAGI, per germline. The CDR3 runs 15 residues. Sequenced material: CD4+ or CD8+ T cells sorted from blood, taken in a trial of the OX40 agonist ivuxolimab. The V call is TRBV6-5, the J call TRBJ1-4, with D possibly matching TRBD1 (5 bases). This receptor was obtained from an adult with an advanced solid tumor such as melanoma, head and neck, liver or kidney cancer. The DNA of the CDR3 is TGTGCCAGCAGTTACTCTAGTGGGGGTGGTGAAAAACTGTTTTTT. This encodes CASSYSSGGGEKLFF.